This T cell receptor (beta chain) was sequenced in a study of metastatic and nonmetastatic thyroid tumors. CDR1 and CDR2 (germline): KGHDR, SFDVKD. V gave up 5 bases and J gave up 3 bases, with 7 bases separating them. This CDR3 is built from 12 residues. Under the authors' procedure: Building a distant-metastasis classifier for papillary thyroid cancer drew on CDR3 differences across clinicopathological groups. MiXCR was used by TCRdb to re-call the PCR reads. For this entry, the V and J calls and clone size follow TCRdb and not the study's own pipeline. The repertoire holds thousands of clones, with approximately 33% as singletons. Until they underwent thyroid surgery, no patient had received any treatment.

Sequencing was carried out using adjacent normal tissue. The chain employs TRBV24-1 and TRBJ2-7; D call uncertain. This TCR was sampled from a female donor with papillary thyroid cancer or a benign thyroid nodule (not recorded which). Some clones in this sample may be carry-over from other donors' samples. Here the CDR3 reads CATSGGSYEQYF. CDR3 bases: TGTGCCACCAGTGGAGGCAGCTACGAGCAGTACTTC.